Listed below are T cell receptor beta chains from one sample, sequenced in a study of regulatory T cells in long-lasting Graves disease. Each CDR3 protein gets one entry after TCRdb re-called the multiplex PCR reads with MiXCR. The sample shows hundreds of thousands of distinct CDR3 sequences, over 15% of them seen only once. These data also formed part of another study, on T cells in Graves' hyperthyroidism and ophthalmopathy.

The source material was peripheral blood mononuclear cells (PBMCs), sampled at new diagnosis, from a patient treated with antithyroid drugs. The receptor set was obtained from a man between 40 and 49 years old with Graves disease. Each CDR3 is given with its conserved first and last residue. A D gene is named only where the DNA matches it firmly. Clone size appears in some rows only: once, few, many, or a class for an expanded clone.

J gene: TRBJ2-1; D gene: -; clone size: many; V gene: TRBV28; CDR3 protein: CASGGRRNEQFF; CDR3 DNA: TGTGCCAGCGGAGGCAGGAGGAATGAGCAGTTCTTC
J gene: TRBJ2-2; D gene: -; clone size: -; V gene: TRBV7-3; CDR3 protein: CASSLGSGTGELFF; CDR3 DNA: TGTGCCAGCAGTCTCGGGTCAGGCACCGGGGAGCTGTTTTTT
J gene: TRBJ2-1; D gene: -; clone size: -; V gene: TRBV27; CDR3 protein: CASSANRDTLGGQFF; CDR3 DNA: TGTGCCAGCAGTGCCAACCGGGACACCCTAGGGGGGCAGTTCTTC
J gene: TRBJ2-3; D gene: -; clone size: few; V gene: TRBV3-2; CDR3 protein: CASSQVLGRSNRKRGASDTQYF; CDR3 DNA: TGTGCCAGCAGCCAAGTTTTGGGGCGATCAAATAGAAAGCGGGGGGCGTCAGATACGCAGTATTTT
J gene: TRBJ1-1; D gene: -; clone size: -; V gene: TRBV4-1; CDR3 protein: CASSQDHEGEAFF; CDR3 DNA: TGCGCCAGCAGCCAAGATCACGAGGGGGAGGCTTTCTTT
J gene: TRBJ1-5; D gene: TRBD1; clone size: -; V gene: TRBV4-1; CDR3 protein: CASSRPGTGTIQPQHF; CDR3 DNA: TGCGCCAGCAGCCGTCCCGGGACAGGGACGATTCAGCCCCAGCATTTT
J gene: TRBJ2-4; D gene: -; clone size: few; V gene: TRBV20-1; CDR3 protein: CSVSPPGVNIQYF; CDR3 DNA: TGCAGTGTCTCCCCCCCGGGGGTGAACATTCAGTACTTC
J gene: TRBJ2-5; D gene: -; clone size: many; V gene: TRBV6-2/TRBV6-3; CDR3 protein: CACSEGRETQYF; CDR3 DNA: TGTGCCTGCTCAGAGGGGCGAGAGACCCAGTACTTC
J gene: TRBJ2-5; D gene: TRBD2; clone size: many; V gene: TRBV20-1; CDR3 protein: CSARDPTSGGAGTQYF; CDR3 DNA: TGCAGTGCTAGAGACCCTACTAGCGGGGGGGCTGGGACCCAGTACTTC
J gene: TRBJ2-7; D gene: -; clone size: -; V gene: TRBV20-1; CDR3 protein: CSAPKVPRTYEQYF; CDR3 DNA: TGCAGTGCTCCGAAAGTCCCTAGGACCTACGAGCAGTACTTC
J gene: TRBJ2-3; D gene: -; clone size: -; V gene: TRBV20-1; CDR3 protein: CSATTDTDTQYF; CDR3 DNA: TGCAGTGCTACCACAGACACAGATACGCAGTATTTT
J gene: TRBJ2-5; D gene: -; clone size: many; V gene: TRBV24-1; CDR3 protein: CATSGGGSGETQYF; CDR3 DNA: TGTGCCACCAGTGGCGGGGGCAGCGGGGAGACCCAGTACTTC
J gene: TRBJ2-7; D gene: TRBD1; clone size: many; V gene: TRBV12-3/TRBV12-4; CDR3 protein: CASSLEPGTVGYEQYF; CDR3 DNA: TGTGCCAGCAGTTTGGAACCCGGGACAGTGGGCTACGAGCAGTACTTC
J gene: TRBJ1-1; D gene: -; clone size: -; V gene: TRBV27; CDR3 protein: CASSINAGENTEAFF; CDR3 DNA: TGTGCCAGCAGTATTAACGCGGGAGAGAACACTGAAGCTTTCTTT
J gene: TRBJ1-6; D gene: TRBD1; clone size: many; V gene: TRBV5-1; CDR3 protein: CASSLDRGKNNSPLHF; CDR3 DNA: TGCGCCAGCAGCTTGGACAGGGGGAAAAATAATTCACCCCTCCACTTT
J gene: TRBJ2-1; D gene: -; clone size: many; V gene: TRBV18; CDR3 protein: CASSPNRDISYNEQFF; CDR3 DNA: TGTGCCAGCTCACCGAACCGGGACATCTCCTACAATGAGCAGTTCTTC
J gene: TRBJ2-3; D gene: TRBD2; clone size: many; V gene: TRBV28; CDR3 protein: CASSGGDTDTQYF; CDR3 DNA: TGTGCCAGTAGCGGGGGGGACACAGATACGCAGTATTTT
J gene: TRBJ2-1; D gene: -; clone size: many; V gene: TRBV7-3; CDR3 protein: CASSLKLGKINEQFF; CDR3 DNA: TGTGCCAGCAGCTTAAAGCTCGGAAAAATCAATGAGCAGTTCTTC
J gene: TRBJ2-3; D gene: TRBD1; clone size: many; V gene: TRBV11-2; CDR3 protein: CASSLPGTGTDTQYF; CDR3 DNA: TGTGCCAGCAGCTTACCTGGGACAGGCACAGATACGCAGTATTTT
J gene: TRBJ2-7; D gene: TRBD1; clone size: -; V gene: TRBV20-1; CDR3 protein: CSVYRDRGSYEQYF; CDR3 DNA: TGCAGTGTTTACCGGGACAGGGGGTCCTACGAGCAGTACTTC
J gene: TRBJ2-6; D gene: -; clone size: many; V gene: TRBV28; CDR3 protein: CASSQRSGANVLTF; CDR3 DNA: TGTGCCAGCAGTCAGCGCTCTGGGGCCAACGTCCTGACTTTC
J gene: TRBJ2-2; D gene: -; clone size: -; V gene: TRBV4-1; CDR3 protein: CASSWTLQNTGELFF; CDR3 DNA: TGCGCCAGCAGCTGGACATTGCAGAACACCGGGGAGCTGTTTTTT
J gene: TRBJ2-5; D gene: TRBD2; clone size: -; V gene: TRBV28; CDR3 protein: CASSPRRLAGVETQYF; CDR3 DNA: TGTGCCAGCAGCCCCAGACGACTAGCGGGGGTGGAGACCCAGTACTTC
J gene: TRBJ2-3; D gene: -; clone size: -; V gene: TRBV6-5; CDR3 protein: CASSYGLPSTDTQYF; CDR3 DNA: TGTGCCAGCAGTTATGGGCTCCCTAGCACAGATACGCAGTATTTT
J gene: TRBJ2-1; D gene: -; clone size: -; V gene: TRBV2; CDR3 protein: CASSEARAYNEQFF; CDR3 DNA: TGTGCCAGCAGTGAGGCCCGGGCCTACAATGAGCAGTTCTTC
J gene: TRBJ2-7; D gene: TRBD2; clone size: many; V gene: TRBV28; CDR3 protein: CASSAPGLAGRWDF; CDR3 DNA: TGTGCCAGCAGTGCACCGGGACTAGCGGGACGCTGGGACTTC
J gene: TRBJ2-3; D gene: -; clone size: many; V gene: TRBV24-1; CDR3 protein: CATSERKGSFAADTQYF; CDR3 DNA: TGTGCCACCAGTGAACGCAAGGGATCGTTTGCCGCAGATACGCAGTATTTT
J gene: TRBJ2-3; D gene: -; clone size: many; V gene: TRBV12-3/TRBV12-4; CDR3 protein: CASSFRGTDTQYF; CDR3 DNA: TGTGCCAGCAGCTTCCGCGGCACAGATACGCAGTATTTT
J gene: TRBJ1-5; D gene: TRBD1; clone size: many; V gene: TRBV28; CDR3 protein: CASRGHRGLQPQHF; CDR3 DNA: TGTGCCAGCAGGGGTCACAGGGGGCTTCAGCCCCAGCATTTT
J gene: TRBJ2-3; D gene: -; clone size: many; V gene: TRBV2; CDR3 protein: CARNGGLNTDTQYF; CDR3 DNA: TGTGCCAGAAATGGGGGCTTAAACACAGATACGCAGTATTTT
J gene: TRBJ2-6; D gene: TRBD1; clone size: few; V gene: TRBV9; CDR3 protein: CASSAGQGAAGANVLTF; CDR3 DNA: TGTGCCAGCAGTGCCGGACAGGGGGCTGCTGGGGCCAACGTCCTGACTTTC
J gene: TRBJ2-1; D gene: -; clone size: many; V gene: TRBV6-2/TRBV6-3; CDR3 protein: CASSYFYSRRAYNEQFF; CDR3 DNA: TGTGCCAGCAGTTACTTCTATAGTCGTAGGGCATACAATGAGCAGTTCTTC
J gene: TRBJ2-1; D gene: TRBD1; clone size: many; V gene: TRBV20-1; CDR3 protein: CSATTRDRDFHEQFF; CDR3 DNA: TGCAGTGCTACAACCCGGGACAGGGACTTCCATGAGCAGTTCTTC
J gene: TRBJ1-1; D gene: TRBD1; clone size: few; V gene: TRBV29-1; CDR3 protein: CSVTPGGASTEAFF; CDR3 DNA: TGCAGCGTAACCCCAGGGGGCGCGAGTACTGAAGCTTTCTTT
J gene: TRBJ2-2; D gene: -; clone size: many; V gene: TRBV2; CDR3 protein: CASSGGLRNTGELFF; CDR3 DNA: TGTGCCAGCAGTGGTGGACTCAGGAACACCGGGGAGCTGTTTTTT
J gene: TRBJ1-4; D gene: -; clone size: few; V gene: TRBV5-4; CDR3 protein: CASSGRGSEKLFF; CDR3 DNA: TGTGCCAGCAGCGGAAGGGGGAGTGAAAAACTGTTTTTT
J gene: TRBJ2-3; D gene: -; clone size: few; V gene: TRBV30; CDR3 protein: CAWSVKGGLNTQYF; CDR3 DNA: TGTGCCTGGAGTGTAAAAGGGGGGCTAAATACGCAGTATTTT
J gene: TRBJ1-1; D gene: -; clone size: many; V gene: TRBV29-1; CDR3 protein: CSVGNRRGLNTEAFF; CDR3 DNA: TGCAGCGTTGGTAACCGACGAGGACTGAACACTGAAGCTTTCTTT
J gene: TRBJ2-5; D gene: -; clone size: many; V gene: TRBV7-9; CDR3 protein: CASSLGDLYQETQYF; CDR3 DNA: TGTGCCAGCAGCTTAGGGGACTTGTACCAAGAGACCCAGTACTTC
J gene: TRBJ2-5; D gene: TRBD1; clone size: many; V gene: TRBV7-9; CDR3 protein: CASSPQTGYQETQYF; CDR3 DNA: TGTGCCAGCAGCCCGCAGACAGGGTACCAAGAGACCCAGTACTTC
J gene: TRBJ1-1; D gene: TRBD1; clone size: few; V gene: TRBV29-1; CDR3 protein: CSVVEGANTEAFF; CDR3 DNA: TGCAGCGTCGTTGAGGGGGCGAACACTGAAGCTTTCTTT
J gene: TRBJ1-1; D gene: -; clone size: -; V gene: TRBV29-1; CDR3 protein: CSVVGQSGAFF; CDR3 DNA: TGCAGCGTTGTTGGACAATCAGGGGCTTTCTTT
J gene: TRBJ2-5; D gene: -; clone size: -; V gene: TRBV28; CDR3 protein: CASSSGLKETQYF; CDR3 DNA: TGTGCCAGCAGTTCGGGTCTAAAAGAGACCCAGTACTTC
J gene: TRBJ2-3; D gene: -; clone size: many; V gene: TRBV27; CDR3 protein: CASSALGTDTQYF; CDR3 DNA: TGTGCCAGCAGTGCTTTGGGCACAGATACGCAGTATTTT
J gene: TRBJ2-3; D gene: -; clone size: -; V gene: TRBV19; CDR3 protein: CASSMAGARGDTQYF; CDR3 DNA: TGTGCCAGTAGTATGGCGGGGGCTCGGGGAGATACGCAGTATTTT
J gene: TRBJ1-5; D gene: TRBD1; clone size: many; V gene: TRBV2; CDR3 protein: CASSEVYRGFNQPQHF; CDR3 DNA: TGTGCCAGCAGTGAGGTCTACAGGGGATTCAATCAGCCCCAGCATTTT
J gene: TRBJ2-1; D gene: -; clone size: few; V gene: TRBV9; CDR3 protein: CASSEGGIHNEQFF; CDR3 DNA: TGTGCCAGCAGCGAAGGAGGGATTCACAATGAGCAGTTCTTC
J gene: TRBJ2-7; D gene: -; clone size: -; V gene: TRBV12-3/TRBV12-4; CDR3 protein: CASSRAKTKYF; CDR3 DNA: TGTGCCAGCAGCCGGGCCAAGACGAAGTACTTC
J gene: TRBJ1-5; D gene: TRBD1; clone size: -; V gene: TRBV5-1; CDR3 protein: CASSPGGRDRSNQPQHF; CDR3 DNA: TGCGCCAGCAGCCCGGGGGGCCGGGACAGGAGCAATCAGCCCCAGCATTTT
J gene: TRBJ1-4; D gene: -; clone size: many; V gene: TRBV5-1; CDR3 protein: CASSSGRGDEKLFF; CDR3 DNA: TGCGCCAGCAGCTCGGGGAGGGGTGATGAAAAACTGTTTTTT
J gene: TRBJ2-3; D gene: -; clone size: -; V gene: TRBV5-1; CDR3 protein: CASSLALAAETDTQYF; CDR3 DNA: TGCGCCAGCAGCTTGGCACTTGCGGCGGAGACAGATACGCAGTATTTT
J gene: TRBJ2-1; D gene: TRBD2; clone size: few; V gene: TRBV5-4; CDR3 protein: CASSLSSLQQRGGLRPDEQFF; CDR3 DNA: TGTGCCAGCAGCTTGTCATCCCTTCAACAGCGGGGGGGCCTGCGCCCCGATGAGCAGTTCTTC
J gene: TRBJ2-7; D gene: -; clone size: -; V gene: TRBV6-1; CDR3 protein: CAINRGLKYEQYF; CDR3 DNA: TGTGCCATCAACAGGGGACTAAAGTACGAGCAGTACTTC
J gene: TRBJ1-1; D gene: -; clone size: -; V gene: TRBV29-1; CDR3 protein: CSVEAGGANTEAFF; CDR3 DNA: TGCAGCGTTGAAGCGGGGGGGGCTAACACTGAAGCTTTCTTT
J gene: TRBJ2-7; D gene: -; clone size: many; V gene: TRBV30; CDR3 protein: CAWSMKGTYEQYF; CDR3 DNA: TGTGCCTGGAGTATGAAGGGGACCTACGAGCAGTACTTC